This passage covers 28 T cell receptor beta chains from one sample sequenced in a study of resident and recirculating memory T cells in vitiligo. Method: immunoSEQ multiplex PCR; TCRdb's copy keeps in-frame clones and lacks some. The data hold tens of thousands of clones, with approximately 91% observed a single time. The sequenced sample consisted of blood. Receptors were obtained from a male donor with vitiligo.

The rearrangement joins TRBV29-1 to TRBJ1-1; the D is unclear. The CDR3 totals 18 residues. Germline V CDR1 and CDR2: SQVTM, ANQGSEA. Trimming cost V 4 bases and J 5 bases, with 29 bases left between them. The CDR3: CSVAPSIGEGRDVTEAFF. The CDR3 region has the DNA TGCAGCGTTGCCCCCAGTATCGGGGAGGGTAGAGACGTTACTGAAGCTTTCTTT.

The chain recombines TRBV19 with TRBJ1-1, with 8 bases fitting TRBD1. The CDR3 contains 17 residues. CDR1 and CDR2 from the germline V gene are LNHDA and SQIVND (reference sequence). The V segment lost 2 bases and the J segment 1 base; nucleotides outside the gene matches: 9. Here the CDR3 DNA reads TGTGCCAGTAGTATAAGGGATCGGGACAGGACGAACACTGAAGCTTTCTTT. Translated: CASSIRDRDRTNTEAFF.

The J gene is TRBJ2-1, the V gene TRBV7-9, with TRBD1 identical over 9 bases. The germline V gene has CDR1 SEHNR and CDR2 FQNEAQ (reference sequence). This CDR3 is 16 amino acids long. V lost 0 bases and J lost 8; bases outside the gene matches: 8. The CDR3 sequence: CASSLAFTGGRDEQFF. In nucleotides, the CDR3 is TGTGCCAGCAGCTTAGCCTTCACAGGGGGCAGGGATGAGCAGTTCTTC. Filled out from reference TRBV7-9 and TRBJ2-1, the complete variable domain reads DTGVSQNPRHKITKRGQNVTFRCDPISEHNRLYWYRQTLGQGPEFLTYFQNEAQLEKSRLLSDRFSAERPKGSFSTLEIQRTEQGDSAMYLCASSLAFTGGRDEQFFGPGTRLTVL.

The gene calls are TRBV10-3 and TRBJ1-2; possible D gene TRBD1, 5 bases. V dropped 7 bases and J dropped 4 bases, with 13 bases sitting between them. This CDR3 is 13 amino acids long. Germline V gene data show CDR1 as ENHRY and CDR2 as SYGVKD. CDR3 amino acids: CAITGTEGYGYTF. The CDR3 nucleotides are TGTGCCATCACTGGGACTGAGGGCTATGGCTACACCTTC.

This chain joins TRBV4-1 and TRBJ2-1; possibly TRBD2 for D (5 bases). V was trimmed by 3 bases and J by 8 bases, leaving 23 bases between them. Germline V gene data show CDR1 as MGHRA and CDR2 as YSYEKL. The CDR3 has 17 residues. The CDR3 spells CASSHRSFGEGTDEQFF. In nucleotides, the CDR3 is TGCGCCAGCAGCCACCGTAGCTTCGGGGAAGGTACGGATGAGCAGTTCTTC.

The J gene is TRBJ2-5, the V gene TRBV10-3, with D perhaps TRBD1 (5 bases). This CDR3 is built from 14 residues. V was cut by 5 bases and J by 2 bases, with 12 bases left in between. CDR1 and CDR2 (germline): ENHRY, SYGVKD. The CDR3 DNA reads TGTGCCATCAGTATAACAGGATTACAAGAGACCCAGTACTTC. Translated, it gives CAISITGLQETQYF.

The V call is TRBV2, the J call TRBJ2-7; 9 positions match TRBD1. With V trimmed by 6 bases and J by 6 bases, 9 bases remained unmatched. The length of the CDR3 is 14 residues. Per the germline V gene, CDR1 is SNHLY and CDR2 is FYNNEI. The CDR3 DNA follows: TGTGCCAGCAGGGCCGGGACAGGGTCCCCCGAGCAGTACTTC. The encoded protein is CASRAGTGSPEQYF.

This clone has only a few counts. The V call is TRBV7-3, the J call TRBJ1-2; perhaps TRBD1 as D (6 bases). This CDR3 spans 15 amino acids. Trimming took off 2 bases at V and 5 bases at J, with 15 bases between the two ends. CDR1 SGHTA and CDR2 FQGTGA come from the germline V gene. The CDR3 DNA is TGTGCCAGCAGCTTATACCCAGGGGCGCAATATGGCTACACCTTC. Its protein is CASSLYPGAQYGYTF.

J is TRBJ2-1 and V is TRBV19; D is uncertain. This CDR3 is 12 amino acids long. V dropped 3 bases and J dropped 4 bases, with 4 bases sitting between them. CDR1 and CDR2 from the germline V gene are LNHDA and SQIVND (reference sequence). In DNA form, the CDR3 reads TGTGCCAGTAGTATCGGTTACAATGAGCAGTTCTTC. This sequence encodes CASSIGYNEQFF.

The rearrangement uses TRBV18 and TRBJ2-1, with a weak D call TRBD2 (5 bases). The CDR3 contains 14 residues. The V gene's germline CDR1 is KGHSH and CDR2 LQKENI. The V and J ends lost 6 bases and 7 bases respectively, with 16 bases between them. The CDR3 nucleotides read TGTGCCAGCTCTTCAGGAGGCCACCAAAATGAGCAGTTCTTC. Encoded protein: CASSSGGHQNEQFF.

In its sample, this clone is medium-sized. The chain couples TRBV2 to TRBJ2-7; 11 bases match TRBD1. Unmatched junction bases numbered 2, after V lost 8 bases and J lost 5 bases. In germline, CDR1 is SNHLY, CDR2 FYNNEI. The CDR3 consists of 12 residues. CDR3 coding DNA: TGTGCCAGCGGACAGGGGGCGAACGAGCAGTACTTC. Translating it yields CASGQGANEQYF.

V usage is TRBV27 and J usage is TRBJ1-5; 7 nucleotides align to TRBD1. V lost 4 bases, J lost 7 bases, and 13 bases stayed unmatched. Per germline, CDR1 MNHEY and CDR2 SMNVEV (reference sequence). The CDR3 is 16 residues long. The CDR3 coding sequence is TGTGCCAGCAGTTCTGCCGGAAGTGACAGGGTCCAGCCCCAGCATTTT. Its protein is CASSSAGSDRVQPQHF.

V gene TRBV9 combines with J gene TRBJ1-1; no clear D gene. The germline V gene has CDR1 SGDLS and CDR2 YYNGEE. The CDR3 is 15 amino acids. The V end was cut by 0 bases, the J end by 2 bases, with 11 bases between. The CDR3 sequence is CASSVATSGNTEAFF. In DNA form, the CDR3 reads TGTGCCAGCAGCGTAGCTACGTCGGGAAACACTGAAGCTTTCTTT.

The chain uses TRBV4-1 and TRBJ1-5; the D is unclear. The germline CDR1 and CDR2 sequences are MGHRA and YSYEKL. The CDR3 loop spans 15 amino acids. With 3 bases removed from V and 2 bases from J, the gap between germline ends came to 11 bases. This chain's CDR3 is CASSQVGGGNQPQHF. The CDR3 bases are TGCGCCAGCAGCCAGGTGGGAGGAGGCAATCAGCCCCAGCATTTT.

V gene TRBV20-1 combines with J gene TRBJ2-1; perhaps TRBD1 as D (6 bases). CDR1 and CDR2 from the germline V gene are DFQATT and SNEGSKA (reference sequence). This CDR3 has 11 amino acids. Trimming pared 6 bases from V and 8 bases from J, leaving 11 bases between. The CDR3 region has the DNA TGCAGTGCCCCCAGGGGTCATGAGCAGTTCTTC. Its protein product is CSAPRGHEQFF.

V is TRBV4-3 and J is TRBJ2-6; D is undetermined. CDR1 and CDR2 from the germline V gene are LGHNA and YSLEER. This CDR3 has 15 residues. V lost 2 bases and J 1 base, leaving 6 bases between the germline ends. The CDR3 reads CASSQMSSGANVLTF. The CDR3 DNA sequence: TGCGCCAGCAGCCAAATGTCGTCTGGGGCCAACGTCCTGACTTTC.

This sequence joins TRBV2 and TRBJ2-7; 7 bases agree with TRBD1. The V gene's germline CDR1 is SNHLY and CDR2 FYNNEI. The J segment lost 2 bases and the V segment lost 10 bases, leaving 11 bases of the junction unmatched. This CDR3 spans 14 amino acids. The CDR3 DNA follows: TGTGCCACCACGACAGGGAGCAAGACCTACGAGCAGTACTTC. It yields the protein CATTTGSKTYEQYF.

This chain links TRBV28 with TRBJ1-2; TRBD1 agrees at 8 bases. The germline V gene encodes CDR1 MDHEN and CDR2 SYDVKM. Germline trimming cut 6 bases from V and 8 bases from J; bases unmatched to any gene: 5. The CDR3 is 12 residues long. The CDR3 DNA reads TGTGCCAGCAGCCCCAGGGGGCGCGGCTACACCTTC. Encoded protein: CASSPRGRGYTF.

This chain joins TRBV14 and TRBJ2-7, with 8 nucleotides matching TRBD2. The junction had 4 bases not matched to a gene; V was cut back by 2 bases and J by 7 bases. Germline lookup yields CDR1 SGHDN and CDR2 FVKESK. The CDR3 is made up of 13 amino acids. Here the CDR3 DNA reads TGTGCCAGCAGCCAAAACTTAGCGGGAGAGCAGTACTTC. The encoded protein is CASSQNLAGEQYF.

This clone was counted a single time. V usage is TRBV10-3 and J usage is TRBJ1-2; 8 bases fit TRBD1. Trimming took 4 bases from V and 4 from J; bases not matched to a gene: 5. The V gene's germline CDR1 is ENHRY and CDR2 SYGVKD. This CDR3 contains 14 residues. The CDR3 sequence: CAISGTGPSYGYTF. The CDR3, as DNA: TGTGCCATCAGTGGGACAGGGCCATCCTATGGCTACACCTTC.

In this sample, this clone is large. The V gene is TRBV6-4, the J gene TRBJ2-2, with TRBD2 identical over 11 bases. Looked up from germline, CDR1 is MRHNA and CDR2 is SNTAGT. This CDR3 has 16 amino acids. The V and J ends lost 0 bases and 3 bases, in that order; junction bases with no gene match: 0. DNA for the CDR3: TGTGCCAGCAGTGACTCGACTAGCGGGGACACCGGGGAGCTGTTTTTT. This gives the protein CASSDSTSGDTGELFF.

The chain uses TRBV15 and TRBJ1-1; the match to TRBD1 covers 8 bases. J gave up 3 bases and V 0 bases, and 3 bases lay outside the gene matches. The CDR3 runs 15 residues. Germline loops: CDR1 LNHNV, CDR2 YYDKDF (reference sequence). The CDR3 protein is CATSRELQGDTEAFF. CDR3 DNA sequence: TGTGCCACCAGCAGAGAGTTACAGGGGGACACTGAAGCTTTCTTT.

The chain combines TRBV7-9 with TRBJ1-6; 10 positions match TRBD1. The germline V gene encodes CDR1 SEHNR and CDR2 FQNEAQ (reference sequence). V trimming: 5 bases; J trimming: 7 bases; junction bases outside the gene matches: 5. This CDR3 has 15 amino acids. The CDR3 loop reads CASSPVGQGNSPLHF. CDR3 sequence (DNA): TGTGCCAGCAGCCCAGTGGGACAGGGGAATTCACCCCTCCACTTT.

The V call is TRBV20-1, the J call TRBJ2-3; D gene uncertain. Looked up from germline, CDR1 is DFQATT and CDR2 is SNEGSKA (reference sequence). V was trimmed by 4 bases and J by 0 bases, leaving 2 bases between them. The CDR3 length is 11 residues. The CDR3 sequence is CSATSTDTQYF. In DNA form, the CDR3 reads TGCAGTGCTACTAGCACAGATACGCAGTATTTT.

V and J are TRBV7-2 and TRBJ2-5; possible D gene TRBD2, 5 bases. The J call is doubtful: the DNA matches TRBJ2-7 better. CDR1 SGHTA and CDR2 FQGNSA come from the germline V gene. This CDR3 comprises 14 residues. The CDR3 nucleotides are TGTGCCAGCAGCTTAGGGCCTAGCAGGTACGAGCAGTACTTC. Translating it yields CASSLGPSRYEQYF.

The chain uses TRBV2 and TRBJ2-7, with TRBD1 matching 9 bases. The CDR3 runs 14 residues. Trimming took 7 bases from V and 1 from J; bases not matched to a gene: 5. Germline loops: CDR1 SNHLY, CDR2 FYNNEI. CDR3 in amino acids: CASTQGTGSYEQYF. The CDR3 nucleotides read TGTGCCAGCACTCAGGGGACAGGGTCCTACGAGCAGTACTTC.

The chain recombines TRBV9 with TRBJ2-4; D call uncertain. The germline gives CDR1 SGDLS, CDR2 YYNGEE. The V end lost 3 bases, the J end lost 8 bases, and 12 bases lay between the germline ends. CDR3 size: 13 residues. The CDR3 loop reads CASSALLRDIQYF. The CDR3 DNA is TGTGCCAGCAGCGCGTTACTCCGAGACATTCAGTACTTC.

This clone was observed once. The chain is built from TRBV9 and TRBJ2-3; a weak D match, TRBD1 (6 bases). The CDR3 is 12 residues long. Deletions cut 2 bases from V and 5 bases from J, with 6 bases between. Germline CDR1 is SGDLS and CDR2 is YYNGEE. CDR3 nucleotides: TGTGCCAGCAGCGTCAGGGGAGATACGCAGTATTTT. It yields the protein CASSVRGDTQYF.